The 21 T cell receptor beta chains listed next were all sequenced from one sample in a study of cytomegalovirus exposure and HLA in healthy donors. Profiled with immunoSEQ multiplex PCR; TCRdb holds only in-frame clones, not every one. The profile shows about 110,000 clones, nearly 97% of them singletons. Input material: PBMCs. The receptor source for this set is a woman aged 18-29 years in good health and CMV-seronegative.

The chain carries TRBV2 and TRBJ2-7; 11 bases are shared with TRBD1. J lost 4 bases, V lost 8 bases, and 10 bases had no gene match. Germline loops: CDR1 SNHLY, CDR2 FYNNEI. The CDR3 spans 15 residues. CDR3 sequence: CASSGDRGLWYEQYF. The CDR3 nucleotides are TGTGCCAGCTCCGGGGACAGGGGGTTGTGGTACGAGCAGTACTTC.

This CDR3 reads CASSIAGTTDTQYF. The CDR3 nucleotides are TGTGCCAGTAGTATCGCGGGGACCACAGATACGCAGTATTTT. The chain employs TRBV19 and TRBJ2-3; TRBD2 is a possible D gene (6 bases). Germline V gives CDR1 LNHDA, CDR2 SQIVND (reference sequence). V shed 3 bases and J shed 2 bases, with 9 bases lying between them. This CDR3 comprises 14 residues.

The gene calls are TRBV19 and TRBJ2-3; D gene ambiguous. V shed 3 bases and J shed 6 bases, with 10 bases lying between them. Per germline, CDR1 LNHDA and CDR2 SQIVND (reference sequence). The CDR3 sequence is 13 residues long. The CDR3 here is CASSILFRDTQYF. The DNA for the CDR3 is TGTGCCAGTAGTATCCTTTTTCGGGATACGCAGTATTTT.

V and J are TRBV5-1 and TRBJ2-2; the match to TRBD1 covers 7 bases. Germline V gene data show CDR1 as SGHRS and CDR2 as YFSETQ. V lost 2 bases, J lost 3 bases, and 7 bases stayed unmatched. The CDR3 is made up of 16 amino acids. CDR3 DNA sequence: TGCGCCAGCAGCTTACTTCCGGGACAGTACACCGGGGAGCTGTTTTTT. This codes for CASSLLPGQYTGELFF.

This clone was seen just once. The gene calls are TRBV7-8 and TRBJ1-1; tentatively, D is TRBD1 (6 bases). Per germline, CDR1 SGHVS and CDR2 FQNEAQ. The CDR3 spans 14 residues. Trimming cost V 4 bases and J 3 bases, with 12 bases left between them. CDR3 amino acids: CASSWEGGDTEAFF. As DNA, the CDR3 is TGTGCCAGCAGCTGGGAGGGGGGGGACACTGAAGCTTTCTTT.

This chain links TRBV2 with TRBJ2-2, with a weak D call TRBD1 (5 bases). This CDR3 comprises 11 residues. Trimming took 8 bases from V and 6 from J, leaving 7 bases between them. Per the germline V gene, CDR1 is SNHLY and CDR2 is FYNNEI. CDR3 sequence reads: CASQGAGELFF. In nucleotides, the CDR3 is TGTGCCAGCCAAGGGGCCGGGGAGCTGTTTTTT. Filled out from reference TRBV2 and TRBJ2-2, the complete variable domain reads EPEVTQTPSHQVTQMGQEVILRCVPISNHLYFYWYRQILGQKVEFLVSFYNNEISEKSEIFDDQFSVERPDGSNFTLKIRSTKLEDSAMYFCASQGAGELFFGEGSRLTVL.

This rearrangement joins TRBV4-1 to TRBJ2-1; D perhaps matches TRBD2 (5 bases). The ends were cut back, 0 bases at V and 7 bases at J, with 13 bases in the middle. CDR1 and CDR2 from the germline V gene are MGHRA and YSYEKL. The CDR3 sequence is 15 residues long. CDR3 in amino acids: CASSQDPAVTNEQFF. CDR3 nucleotide sequence: TGCGCCAGCAGCCAAGACCCAGCGGTGACGAATGAGCAGTTCTTC.

The chain joins TRBV25-1 to TRBJ2-2; the D gene is possibly TRBD1 (7 bases). The length of the CDR3 is 16 residues. Germline values: CDR1 MGHDK, CDR2 SYGVNS. Trimming left V 8 bases short and J 1 base short, with 17 bases between. CDR3: CASGGGGLVNTGELFF. In nucleotides, the CDR3 is TGTGCCAGCGGTGGAGGGGGCTTGGTGAACACCGGGGAGCTGTTTTTT.

The chain is built from TRBV14 and TRBJ2-3; D might be TRBD1 (6 bases). In germline, CDR1 is SGHDN, CDR2 FVKESK. V lost 0 bases and J lost 7, with 14 bases in between. This CDR3 has 15 residues. The CDR3 bases are TGTGCCAGCAGCCAAGATCGGAACAGGGTAAATACGCAGTATTTT. This codes for CASSQDRNRVNTQYF.

The rearrangement uses TRBV6-1 and TRBJ2-3; 7 nucleotides align to TRBD2. Looked up from germline, CDR1 is MNHNS and CDR2 is SASEGT. There are 15 residues in the CDR3. V shed 6 bases and J 4 bases; nucleotides not matched to a gene: 10. The CDR3 DNA follows: TGTGCCAGCAGGGGTAGAGCGGGGCAGTCAGATACGCAGTATTTT. Protein: CASRGRAGQSDTQYF.

The chain combines TRBV5-4 with TRBJ2-3; D gene uncertain. Trimming removed 9 bases from V and 4 bases from J, with 24 bases in between. The CDR3 has 16 residues. Germline CDR1 and CDR2: SGHNT and YYREEE (reference sequence). As DNA, the CDR3 is TGTGCCACCCTCCCTCAAGAAGTAAGCTTCGCAGATACGCAGTATTTT. Translated, it gives CATLPQEVSFADTQYF.

In this sample, this clone turned up once. V gene TRBV18 combines with J gene TRBJ2-1; TRBD1 might be the D (5 bases). Trimming stripped 4 bases from V and 10 bases from J, with 11 bases between. Germline V CDR1 and CDR2: KGHSH, LQKENI. CDR3 size: 12 residues. CDR3 sequence: CASSRQQDEQFF. CDR3 DNA sequence: TGTGCCAGCTCACGACAGCAGGACGAGCAGTTCTTC. Full variable domain (outside the CDR3, taken from reference TRBV18 and TRBJ2-1): NAGVMQNPRHLVRRRGQEARLRCSPMKGHSHVYWYRQLPEEGLKFMVYLQKENIIDESGMPKERFSAEFPKEGPSILRIQQVVRGDSAAYFCASSRQQDEQFFGPGTRLTVL.

Written as DNA, the CDR3 is TGTGCCAGCTCACCACTCGACAGTTCGGGCACTGAAGCTTTCTTT. It is translated as CASSPLDSSGTEAFF. V is TRBV18 and J is TRBJ1-1; D perhaps matches TRBD1 (5 bases). CDR1 is KGHSH and CDR2 is LQKENI in the germline V gene. The ends were cut back, 1 base at V and 4 bases at J, with 13 bases in the middle. The CDR3 contains 15 residues. Variable domain in full (rest from reference TRBV18 and TRBJ1-1): NAGVMQNPRHLVRRRGQEARLRCSPMKGHSHVYWYRQLPEEGLKFMVYLQKENIIDESGMPKERFSAEFPKEGPSILRIQQVVRGDSAAYFCASSPLDSSGTEAFFGQGTRLTVV.

V usage is TRBV9 and J usage is TRBJ2-5; 9 bases agree with TRBD2. The CDR3 runs 15 residues. CDR1 is SGDLS, CDR2 YYNGEE, per germline. V lost 0 bases, J lost 8 bases, and 8 bases stayed unmatched. This chain's CDR3 is CASSVGGGGAPTQYF. DNA for the CDR3: TGTGCCAGCAGCGTAGGAGGCGGGGGGGCCCCAACCCAGTACTTC.

This sequence joins TRBV15 and TRBJ1-4, with D uncertain. The CDR3 extends over 13 amino acids. V dropped 6 bases and J dropped 2 bases, with 7 bases sitting between them. The germline gives CDR1 LNHNV, CDR2 YYDKDF (reference sequence). Here the CDR3 DNA reads TGTGCCACCAGGTCTCGGACTAATGAAAAACTGTTTTTT. Translating gives CATRSRTNEKLFF.

The rearrangement links TRBV19 to TRBJ1-1; 9 bases map to TRBD1. The CDR3 length is 15 residues. The ends lost 8 bases at V and 2 bases at J; junction bases unmatched: 9. Germline V gene lookup returns CDR1 LNHDA and CDR2 SQIVND (reference sequence). Here the CDR3 reads CASEDRGAVNTEAFF. CDR3 DNA: TGTGCCAGTGAGGACAGGGGCGCCGTCAACACTGAAGCTTTCTTT.

The chain combines TRBV2 with TRBJ2-7; tentative D call: TRBD1 (7 bases). The V gene's germline CDR1 is SNHLY and CDR2 FYNNEI. Between the trimmed V and J ends, which lost 6 bases and 5 bases, there was a span of 14 bases. The CDR3 loop spans 13 amino acids. The CDR3 coding sequence is TGTGCCAGCAGCGAAACAGGGGAGGACGAGCAGTACTTC. Its translation is CASSETGEDEQYF.

The chain couples TRBV7-3 to TRBJ2-3, with 8 bases identical to TRBD1. Germline CDR1 SGHTA, CDR2 FQGTGA. The V gene end was trimmed by 5 bases and the J gene end by 1 base; junction bases not matched to a gene: 5. The CDR3 runs 15 residues. CDR3 region: CASSLTGVGTDTQYF. The CDR3 nucleotides read TGTGCCAGCAGCCTGACAGGGGTCGGCACAGATACGCAGTATTTT.

The rearrangement uses TRBV5-4 and TRBJ1-4; tentatively, D is TRBD1 (6 bases). CDR1 is SGHNT and CDR2 is YYREEE in the germline V gene (reference sequence). V shed 4 bases and J shed 3 bases, with 13 bases lying between them. This CDR3 has 15 amino acids. CDR3 DNA: TGTGCCAGCAGCCATCCGGGGGGCTCTAATGAAAAACTGTTTTTT. Its translation is CASSHPGGSNEKLFF. The variable domain in full, completed from reference TRBV5-4 and TRBJ1-4, reads ETGVTQSPTHLIKTRGQQVTLRCSSQSGHNTVSWYQQALGQGPQFIFQYYREEENGRGNFPPRFSGLQFPNYSSELNVNALELDDSALYLCASSHPGGSNEKLFFGSGTQLSVL.

This chain connects TRBV2 to TRBJ1-5; a possible D gene is TRBD1 (5 bases). Germline V gene lookup returns CDR1 SNHLY and CDR2 FYNNEI. The CDR3 totals 14 residues. V lost 6 bases and J lost 7, with 16 bases in between. CDR3 coding DNA: TGTGCCAGCAGACGTCCGGGGGACGGACAGCCCCAGCATTTT. Residues: CASRRPGDGQPQHF.

V gene TRBV6-5 combines with J gene TRBJ1-6; D might be TRBD1 (6 bases). Germline values: CDR1 MNHEY, CDR2 SVGAGI. Deletions cut 6 bases from V and 6 bases from J, with 12 bases between. The CDR3 runs to 14 residues. The CDR3 here is CASSLDRPNSPLHF. The CDR3 nucleotides read TGTGCCAGCAGCCTTGACAGGCCTAATTCACCCCTCCACTTT.